This T cell receptor beta chain appears in the sequencing data of a study of blood T cell repertoires in COVID-19. Study in general: COVID-19 samples collected from the United States, Italy and Spain covered acute and convalescent phases. From T cells, B-cell-depleted T cells, or PBMCs came the material, which was cDNA or gDNA.

Original methodology: Reference gene primer amplification in the assay estimated nucleated cell counts. Profiling relied on immunoSEQ multiplex PCR, and the TCRdb table lists in-frame clones only, not all of them. For V, J and clone size, that table is used; D and trimming come from the DNA. The sample carries fewer than 25,000 clones, 87% recorded once. Trimming pared 6 bases from V and 2 bases from J, leaving 14 bases between. Germline loops: CDR1 SNHLY, CDR2 FYNNEI. The CDR3 loop spans 15 amino acids. The source of this sequence is a human donor with active COVID-19. The donor label of this sample is uncertain. The chain combines TRBV2 with TRBJ1-5; D is unclear. Specimen: peripheral blood. CDR3 region: CASSRPEGGNQPQHF. DNA for the CDR3: TGTGCCAGCAGCCGCCCGGAGGGTGGCAATCAGCCCCAGCATTTT.